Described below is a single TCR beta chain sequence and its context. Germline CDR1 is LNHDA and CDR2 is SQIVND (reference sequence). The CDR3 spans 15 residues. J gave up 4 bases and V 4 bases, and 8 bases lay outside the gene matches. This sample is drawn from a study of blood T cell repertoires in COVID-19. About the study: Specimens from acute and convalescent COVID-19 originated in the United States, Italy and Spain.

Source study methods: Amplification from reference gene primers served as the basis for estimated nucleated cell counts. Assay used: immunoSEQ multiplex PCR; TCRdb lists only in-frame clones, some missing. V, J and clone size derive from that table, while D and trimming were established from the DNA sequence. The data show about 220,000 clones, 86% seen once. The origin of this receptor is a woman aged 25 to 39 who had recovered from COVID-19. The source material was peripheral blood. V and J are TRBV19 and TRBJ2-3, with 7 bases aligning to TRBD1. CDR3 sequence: CASSKTTGWADTQYF. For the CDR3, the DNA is TGTGCCAGTAGTAAGACGACAGGGTGGGCAGATACGCAGTATTTT.